This T cell receptor beta chain came from a study of human thymus T cells (dated by TCRdb to the early 2020s). Context from the whole study: TCR alpha and beta repertoires from about 8 infant thymus samples and four related peripheral blood samples were characterized in the study. Donor ages ranged from about 7 to 244 days, and the cohort comprised roughly six male and two female infants.

The immunoSEQ multiplex PCR assay was used to amplify the TCRB and TCRAD loci from a standardized amount of quality-controlled genomic DNA. The V(D)J region was spanned by amplicons of a length sufficient to cover the CDR3 and to identify V and J genes. The amplicons were sequenced on an Illumina platform via the commercial immunoSEQ service. In the source study's methods: Primer bias and sequencing errors were corrected using previously described methods, and TCRAD and TCRB definitions followed the IMGT database. Repertoires were analysed with immunoSEQ Analyzer 3.0 and VDJTools, covering basic statistics, V/J segment usage, diversity estimates, rarefaction and pairwise overlap. Diversity was estimated using the Chao1, ChaoE, Efron-Thisted, Shannon and inverse Simpson indices, and was also estimated on datasets down-sampled to the size of the smallest sample. Repertoire overlap used strict matching of CDR3 nucleotide sequence, V gene and J gene, with Jaccard-based multidimensional scaling clustering. TCRdb limited this immuneACCESS table to in-frame rearrangements with V and J called. A share of clones is missing; checked studies link under half to unresolved V genes, and the rest is unexplained. That table furnishes V, J and clone size, whereas the DNA furnished D and trimming. The table for this sample lists tens of thousands of clones; 95% of them were counted only once. Around 0.034% of the sample is in the top ten clones.

On the study overall, not on this receptor specifically: The related research reported highly overlapping thymic TCR repertoires among unrelated individuals. Usage of V and J gene segments appeared to be biased in both the thymic and the peripheral blood repertoires. On average, thymus samples gave 800,000 or so unique TCRB clonotypes, whereas blood samples gave about 84,000.

Thymus tissue was obtained as surgical resects removed during corrective cardiac surgery. In Finland, the donors were immunologically healthy infants who were having open corrective cardiac surgery for congenital heart defects. After being mechanically released from the tissue, thymocytes were kept at -70 degrees C in pellets of about 10-33 million cells. A QIAsymphony instrument was used to extract genomic DNA from frozen cell pellets. The CDR3 numbers 16 residues from cysteine through phenylalanine. CDR3 DNA only is kept here, 48 bases in frame from base 1. The germline V gene (reference sequence) provides CDR1 LNHDA and CDR2 SQIVND. Germline trimming: 5 bases from V, 1 base from J; junction bases outside gene matches: 10. A remark on this clone: This clone's antigen is unknown. Base qualities are not recorded, but no much larger clone differs from it by a single base.

The V and J genes are TRBV19 and TRBJ1-1; TRBD1 aligns with 7 central bases. This receptor was obtained from a girl under three years old with a congenital heart defect but otherwise immunologically healthy. What was sequenced was thymus tissue. The base sequence is TGTGCCAGTAGTCTAACGACAGGGCTAAGGAACACTGAAGCTTTCTTT. Translated, it gives CASSLTTGLRNTEAFF.